The rows below give T cell receptor beta chains drawn from one sample of a study of T cell changes during pregnancy in multiple sclerosis. Libraries were prepared by immunoSEQ multiplex PCR; TCRdb keeps only in-frame clonotypes and omits some of them. The sample records more than 65,000 clones, about 92% being singletons. Sequences were derived from CD4+ T cells from peripheral blood mononuclear cells, sampled before pregnancy. These receptors all come from a female donor with multiple sclerosis, enrolled in a pregnancy study. CDR3s include the opening cysteine and the closing phenylalanine or tryptophan. A D gene is named only where the DNA matches it firmly. Part of the rows lack a size; the others show once, few, many or a class for expanded clones.

CDR3 protein,CDR3 DNA,V gene,D gene,clone size,J gene
CASSLPTDSQETQYF,TGCGCCAGCAGCTTGCCGACGGACAGCCAAGAGACCCAGTACTTC,TRBV5-1,.,.,TRBJ2-5
CASSHRGLYEQYF,TGTGCCAGCAGCCACAGGGGCCTCTACGAGCAGTACTTC,TRBV6-1,TRBD1,.,TRBJ2-7
CSVSPLRGGGTEAFF,TGCAGCGTTTCACCCCTCCGGGGAGGAGGCACTGAAGCTTTCTTT,TRBV29-1,.,.,TRBJ1-1
CASSTRGHREGELFF,TGTGCCAGCAGCACCCGAGGGCACAGGGAGGGAGAGCTGTTTTTT,TRBV7-2,.,.,TRBJ2-2
CASSRDRGEDQPQHF,TGCGCCAGCAGTCGGGACAGGGGAGAAGATCAGCCCCAGCATTTT,TRBV10-2,TRBD1,.,TRBJ1-5
CATSRDPAGANTGELFF,TGTGCCACCAGCAGAGACCCGGCGGGGGCGAACACCGGGGAGCTGTTTTTT,TRBV15,TRBD2,.,TRBJ2-2
CAISEGSRYEQYF,TGTGCCATCAGTGAGGGGAGCCGCTACGAGCAGTACTTC,TRBV10-3,.,once,TRBJ2-7
CASSEVWQGKSQPQHF,TGTGCCAGCAGTGAAGTATGGCAGGGTAAAAGTCAGCCCCAGCATTTT,TRBV6-1,.,.,TRBJ1-5
CASIGGPRYNYGYTF,TGTGCCAGCATCGGGGGGCCTAGATATAACTATGGCTACACCTTC,TRBV28,.,.,TRBJ1-2
CASSLTGGEAFF,TGTGCCAGCAGCTTAACGGGGGGGGAAGCTTTCTTT,TRBV7-3,.,.,TRBJ1-1
CASSLEPGSYEQYF,TGTGCCAGCAGCTTAGAGCCAGGCTCCTACGAGCAGTACTTC,TRBV7-2,.,.,TRBJ2-7
CASSGRFAGGSTYEQYF,TGTGCCAGCAGTGGACGTTTTGCGGGCGGGTCAACCTACGAGCAGTACTTC,TRBV6-1,.,.,TRBJ2-7
CASSEALGQGADTQYF,TGTGCCAGCAGTGAAGCACTAGGACAGGGGGCAGATACGCAGTATTTT,TRBV6-1,TRBD1,.,TRBJ2-3
CASNHLEGFRNGYTF,TGTGCCAGCAACCATCTAGAGGGCTTTAGAAATGGCTACACCTTC,TRBV6-1,.,.,TRBJ1-2
CASSEADRNHYGYTF,TGTGCCAGTAGTGAGGCGGACAGGAATCACTATGGCTACACCTTC,TRBV19,TRBD1,.,TRBJ1-2
CASSEISGGGSNQPQHF,TGTGCCAGCAGTGAAATTTCGGGGGGGGGAAGCAATCAGCCCCAGCATTTT,TRBV6-1,.,.,TRBJ1-5
CASSGGAGELDTEAFF,TGTGCCAGCAGCGGGGGGGCAGGGGAATTAGACACTGAAGCTTTCTTT,TRBV11-2,.,few,TRBJ1-1
CASSKDVGGEKLFF,TGCGCCAGCAGCAAGGATGTGGGGGGTGAAAAACTGTTTTTT,TRBV5-1,.,.,TRBJ1-4
CSVETSRGTGNTIYF,TGCAGCGTTGAAACCTCTCGGGGGACTGGAAACACCATATATTTT,TRBV29-1,.,.,TRBJ1-3
CASSPTPQGQGAPLNGYTF,TGCGCCAGCAGCCCGACCCCTCAGGGACAGGGGGCGCCTTTAAATGGCTACACCTTC,TRBV5-1,TRBD1,.,TRBJ1-2
CASSSLDRGSGYTF,TGTGCCAGCAGCTCTCTAGACAGGGGTAGTGGCTACACCTTC,TRBV5-6,TRBD1,.,TRBJ1-2
CASSLPYSNQPQHF,TGTGCCAGCAGTTTACCCTATAGCAATCAGCCCCAGCATTTT,TRBV28,.,.,TRBJ1-5
CASSYLAGGTDTQYF,TGTGCCAGCAGTTACCTAGCGGGAGGCACAGATACGCAGTATTTT,TRBV6-6,TRBD2,.,TRBJ2-3
CSVRQGGTDTQYF,TGCAGCGTAAGACAGGGGGGAACAGATACGCAGTATTTT,TRBV29-1,TRBD1,.,TRBJ2-3
CASSTGTGESEQYF,TGTGCCAGTAGTACCGGGACAGGGGAATCCGAGCAGTACTTC,TRBV19,TRBD1,once,TRBJ2-7
CASNVDRTTEAFF,TGTGCCAGCAACGTAGACAGGACCACTGAAGCTTTCTTT,TRBV6-1,.,.,TRBJ1-1
CAWSRGLREKLFF,TGTGCCTGGAGTCGAGGACTTCGGGAAAAACTGTTTTTT,TRBV30,.,.,TRBJ1-4
CASSPTGRSYEQYF,TGTGCCAGCTCACCGACAGGGAGGTCCTACGAGCAGTACTTC,TRBV18,.,once,TRBJ2-7
CASSGLQTGQMNTEAFF,TGCGCCAGCAGCGGCCTCCAGACAGGGCAGATGAACACTGAAGCTTTCTTT,TRBV5-1,TRBD1,.,TRBJ1-1
CASSPGGGETQYF,TGTGCCAGCAGCCCGGGAGGCGGGGAGACCCAGTACTTC,TRBV7-2,TRBD2,.,TRBJ2-5
CASSLQETQYF,TGTGCCAGCAGCCTTCAGGAGACCCAGTACTTC,TRBV2,.,.,TRBJ2-5
CASRGAGGTYEQYF,TGCGCCAGCAGAGGGGCAGGGGGGACCTACGAGCAGTACTTC,TRBV10-2,.,.,TRBJ2-7
CAGARREGYNEQFF,TGTGCCGGCGCCCGGCGGGAGGGGTACAATGAGCAGTTCTTC,TRBV6-1,TRBD2,.,TRBJ2-1